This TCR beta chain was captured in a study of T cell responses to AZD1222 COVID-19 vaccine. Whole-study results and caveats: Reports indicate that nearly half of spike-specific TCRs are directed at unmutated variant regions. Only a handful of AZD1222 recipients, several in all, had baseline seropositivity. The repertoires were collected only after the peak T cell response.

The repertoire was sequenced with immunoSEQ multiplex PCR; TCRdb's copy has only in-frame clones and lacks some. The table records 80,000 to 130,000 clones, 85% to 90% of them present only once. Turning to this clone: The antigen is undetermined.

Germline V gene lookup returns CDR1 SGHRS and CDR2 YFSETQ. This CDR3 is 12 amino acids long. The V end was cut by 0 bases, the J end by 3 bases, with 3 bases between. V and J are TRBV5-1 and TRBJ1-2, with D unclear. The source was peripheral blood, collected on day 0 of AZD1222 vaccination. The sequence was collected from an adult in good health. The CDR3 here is CASSLGDYGYTF. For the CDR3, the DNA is TGCGCCAGCAGCTTGGGGGACTATGGCTACACCTTC.